Described below is a single TCR beta chain sequence and its context. This entry comes from a study of blood T cell repertoires in COVID-19. Trimming cost V 4 bases and J 8 bases, with 6 bases left between them. Germline values: CDR1 ENHRY, CDR2 SYGVKD. The CDR3 loop spans 11 amino acids. Only in-frame clones appear in the TCRdb table, and some are missing; sequencing was by immunoSEQ multiplex PCR. The sample lists more than 40,000 clones, around 87% occurring once. Participants were aged roughly 18 to 100 years from 24 US areas. This TCR came from a woman between 50 and 59 years old who had recovered from COVID-19. The sequenced sample was PBMCs or T cells enriched from blood (not recorded which). The chain carries TRBV10-3 and TRBJ2-1; weak D call: TRBD1 (5 bases). The CDR3 DNA reads as TGTGCCATCAGTGCAGGGTATGAGCAGTTCTTC. It encodes CAISAGYEQFF.